The rows below give T cell receptor beta chains drawn from one sample of a study of cytomegalovirus exposure and HLA in healthy donors. Generated by immunoSEQ multiplex PCR, the TCRdb table keeps only in-frame clones and is missing some. In the table there are some 130,000 clones, around 75% of which are singletons. Sequenced input: PBMCs. Source of these receptors: a female donor in good health and CMV-seronegative. Each CDR3 is given with its conserved first and last residue. D genes are given only for firm matches. Expanded clones get a size class; other rows say once, few or many, or leave the size out.

-,TRBJ2-7,-,TRBV29-1,TGCAGCGTTGAAGGAAGAGGCTACGAGCAGTACTTC,CSVEGRGYEQYF
-,TRBJ1-2,TRBD1,TRBV19,TGTGCCAGTAGTACGCAAGATACAGGGGAGTATGGCTACACCTTC,CASSTQDTGEYGYTF
few,TRBJ2-5,-,TRBV9,TGTGCCAGCAGCTACGGTTACGGGGAAGAGACCCAGTACTTC,CASSYGYGEETQYF
-,TRBJ1-1,-,TRBV7-2,TGTGCCAGCAGCTTAAGGGGTGTAGGCACTGAAGCTTTCTTT,CASSLRGVGTEAFF
-,TRBJ1-1,TRBD1,TRBV7-9,TGTGCCAGCAGACCTCCGGGACAGGGGATGAACACTGAAGCTTTCTTT,CASRPPGQGMNTEAFF
few,TRBJ2-7,-,TRBV7-8,TGTGCCAGCAGCTCTAGCCCGGTAAGAATCATTGACGAGCAGTACTTC,CASSSSPVRIIDEQYF
-,TRBJ1-4,-,TRBV5-1,TGCGCCAGCAGCCCTGGGCCAGGGGAAAAACTGTTTTTT,CASSPGPGEKLFF
-,TRBJ1-4,TRBD1,TRBV5-5,TGTGCCAGCAGCTCGGGACAGGGTTTCGGAGAAAAACTGTTTTTT,CASSSGQGFGEKLFF
few,TRBJ2-5,TRBD2,TRBV28,TGTGCCAGCAGGCCCAAACTAGCGGGGGAGACCCAGTACTTC,CASRPKLAGETQYF
-,TRBJ1-6,TRBD1,TRBV19,TGTGCCAGTATGGGGGGACAGGCTAATTCACCCCTCCACTTT,CASMGGQANSPLHF
-,TRBJ2-5,-,TRBV5-4,TGTGCCAGCAGCTTGGAACGGGTCCAAGAGACCCAGTACTTC,CASSLERVQETQYF
-,TRBJ2-5,-,TRBV10-2,TGCGCCAGCAGTGAGGCCGAGCAAGAGACCCAGTACTTC,CASSEAEQETQYF
-,TRBJ2-3,TRBD2,TRBV5-1,TGCGCCAGCAGCTCTGGGACTAGCGGGAGTAGGGCAGATACGCAGTATTTT,CASSSGTSGSRADTQYF
few,TRBJ1-5,-,TRBV6-5,TGTGCCAGCAGTTACGGGCGGGGAAGGTCTGATCAGCCCCAGCATTTT,CASSYGRGRSDQPQHF
-,TRBJ1-1,-,TRBV11-3,TGTGCCAGCACCGTGGACAGGAACACTGAAGCTTTCTTT,CASTVDRNTEAFF
-,TRBJ1-2,-,TRBV4-3,TGCGCCAGCAGCCGGAATACAGGGTCGCCTGTCGGCACCTTC,CASSRNTGSPVGTF
-,TRBJ1-1,-,TRBV7-2,TGTGCCAGCGACGGCGGGAGATCGAACACTGAAGCTTTCTTT,CASDGGRSNTEAFF
-,TRBJ2-3,TRBD2,TRBV5-4,TGTGCCAGCAGCCCGACGCGGGGGAGATCATCCCGTACGCAGTATTTT,CASSPTRGRSSRTQYF
-,TRBJ2-7,-,TRBV5-4,TGTGCCAGCAGCAACGATCGACAGCAACTCGACTACGAGCAGTACTTC,CASSNDRQQLDYEQYF
-,TRBJ2-1,TRBD2,TRBV5-4,TGTGCCAGCAGTCTAGCGGGGAGCTCCTACAATGAGCAGTTCTTC,CASSLAGSSYNEQFF
-,TRBJ2-3,-,TRBV2,TGTGCCAGCAGAAGAGGGAACACGCAGTATTTT,CASRRGNTQYF